This T cell receptor beta chain was found in a study of blood T cell repertoires in COVID-19. Study information: The analysed material was cDNA or gDNA that came from T cells, B-cell-depleted T cells, or PBMCs.

There are 15 residues in the CDR3. V lost 8 bases to trimming and J lost 4 bases; unmatched junction nucleotides: 11. Germline CDR1 is LNHDA and CDR2 is SQIVND (reference sequence). Here immunoSEQ multiplex PCR was the method, and the copy in TCRdb shows in-frame clones only, minus some. The profile shows roughly 400,000 clones, around 89% of them singletons. Participants were placed into cohorts based on the clinical history they reported. Symptom resolution, clearance, or two negative PCRs marked donors in Cohort 3 as recovered. Sample: PBMCs or T cells enriched from blood (not recorded which). This chain joins TRBV19 and TRBJ1-5; 7 bases are a match to TRBD1. This receptor was taken from a man in his thirties or forties who had recovered from COVID-19. In DNA, the CDR3 is TGTGCCAGTTCCTGGGAGACAGGGTTTAATCAGCCCCAGCATTTT. Protein: CASSWETGFNQPQHF.